These T cell receptor beta chains were read from a single sample in a study of T cells in Graves' hyperthyroidism and ophthalmopathy. TCRdb independently ran MiXCR on the multiplex PCR reads; one entry per CDR3 protein. This sample has about 380,000 distinct CDR3 sequences, with approximately 15% found just once. The sample taken for sequencing was blood. These receptors came from a woman aged 55-75 years with Graves' hyperthyroidism. Both conserved end residues are part of each CDR3. A D gene is named only where the DNA matches it firmly. Clone size is not always given. Where it is, it says once, few, many or a class for expanded clones.

v_call,j_call,cdr3_length,d_call,clone_size,cdr3_nt,cdr3_aa
TRBV3-1,TRBJ2-3,14,TRBD2,many,TGTGCCAGCAGCCAAGACCTAGCGGGAGATACGCAGTATTTT,CASSQDLAGDTQYF
TRBV5-1,TRBJ2-3,14,.,many,TGCGCCAGCAGCTTGTTCGGCAACACAGATACGCAGTATTTT,CASSLFGNTDTQYF
TRBV11-3,TRBJ2-7,15,TRBD1,.,TGTGCCAGCACCGGAACGGGACAGCCGGGGTACGAGCAGTACTTC,CASTGTGQPGYEQYF
TRBV19,TRBJ1-4,15,.,few,TGTGCCAGTAGTATAGGTCGGGGGCGGAGTGAAAAACTGTTTTTT,CASSIGRGRSEKLFF
TRBV11-3,TRBJ2-5,15,.,many,TGTGCCAGCAGCCCGGACGGACGCCAACAAGAGACCCAGTACTTC,CASSPDGRQQETQYF
TRBV3-1,TRBJ1-2,15,.,many,TGTGCCAGCAGCCAAGGGGCCGTAGCTAACTATGGCTACACCTTC,CASSQGAVANYGYTF
TRBV4-1,TRBJ2-3,18,.,.,TGCGCCAGCAGTCGAAACCCCCTTACAGGTATTAGCACAGATACGCAGTATTTT,CASSRNPLTGISTDTQYF
TRBV24-1,TRBJ2-4,15,TRBD2,few,TGTGCCACCAGTGATTTCGACGGGGGGAAAAACATTCAGTACTTC,CATSDFDGGKNIQYF
TRBV12-3/TRBV12-4,TRBJ1-6,18,.,few,TGTGCCAGCAGTCCAAGTTTAGGACAGACGCTATATAATTCACCCCTCCACTTT,CASSPSLGQTLYNSPLHF
TRBV19,TRBJ2-7,16,.,.,TGTGCCAGTAGTTTATCCGGGACAACCCTCTCCTACGAGCAGTACTTC,CASSLSGTTLSYEQYF
TRBV6-1,TRBJ2-7,14,.,.,TGTGCCAGCAGCGGAAGGGGGTTTGATCGAGAGCGGTACTTC,CASSGRGFDRERYF
TRBV19,TRBJ2-3,16,.,few,TGTGCCAGTAGGAACCCCGGGGTAGCGGTCACAGATACGCAGTATTTT,CASRNPGVAVTDTQYF
TRBV5-1,TRBJ2-7,16,.,few,TGCGCCAGCAGCCCATCTACAGGGCGGCTCTCCTACGAGCAGTACTTC,CASSPSTGRLSYEQYF
TRBV12-3/TRBV12-4,TRBJ2-1,15,TRBD1,many,TGTGCCAGCAGTTTGGACAGGGATTTTAGCAATGAGCAGTTCTTC,CASSLDRDFSNEQFF
TRBV30,TRBJ2-7,11,.,many,TGTGCCTGGACTTTGGGCGGGGAGCAGTACTTC,CAWTLGGEQYF
TRBV20-1,TRBJ1-5,15,.,many,TGCAGTGCTAGTCCGGACGGAATTAGCAATCAGCCCCAGCATTTT,CSASPDGISNQPQHF
TRBV3-1,TRBJ2-7,14,.,many,TGTGCCAGCAGCCAAGATGTCGCCTCCTACGAGCAGTACTTC,CASSQDVASYEQYF
TRBV5-1,TRBJ2-7,13,TRBD1,.,TGCGCCAGCAATCCCGGGACAGGGGTCGAGCAGTACTTC,CASNPGTGVEQYF
TRBV3-1,TRBJ1-1,17,TRBD1,many,TGTGCCAGCAGCCCCATTGCCTGGGAGGGGGCCAACACTGAAGCTTTCTTT,CASSPIAWEGANTEAFF
TRBV12-3/TRBV12-4,TRBJ2-7,15,TRBD1,.,TGTGCCAGCAGATCTGGGACAGGGGGGACCTACGAGCAGTACTTC,CASRSGTGGTYEQYF
TRBV6-5,TRBJ2-3,16,TRBD2,many,TGTGCCAGCAGTTACTCCGGGACTAGCGGGTCTGATACGCAGTATTTT,CASSYSGTSGSDTQYF
TRBV11-1,TRBJ2-3,18,TRBD2,few,TGCGCCAGCAGCTTGAATCGCCTAGCGGGTTCTAGCACAGATACGCAGTATTTT,CASSLNRLAGSSTDTQYF
TRBV28,TRBJ1-6,15,.,many,TGTGCCAGCAGTTTATGGCAGACGAATAATTCACCCCTCCACTTT,CASSLWQTNNSPLHF
TRBV10-2,TRBJ2-5,14,TRBD2,many,TGCGCCAGCAACGGACTAGCGGGAGGTGGGACCCAGTACTTC,CASNGLAGGGTQYF
TRBV20-1,TRBJ2-7,15,TRBD1,.,TGCAGTGCTAGAGCCAACTCCGGGACAGGGGACGAGCAGTACTTC,CSARANSGTGDEQYF
TRBV6-1,TRBJ2-2,15,.,many,TGTGCCAGCAGTCCGTTTGACCCAGTCACCGGGGAGCTGTTTTTT,CASSPFDPVTGELFF
TRBV12-5,TRBJ2-3,16,TRBD2,.,TGTGCTAGTGGTTTCCTGACTAGCGGCAACACAGATACGCAGTATTTT,CASGFLTSGNTDTQYF
TRBV12-3/TRBV12-4,TRBJ2-5,12,.,once,TGTGCCAGCAGTTTTAACCCCGGGACCCAGTACTTC,CASSFNPGTQYF
TRBV6-6,TRBJ1-5,14,.,many,TGTGCCAGCAGTTACTCGATGGGAGGTCAGCCCCAGCATTTT,CASSYSMGGQPQHF
TRBV19,TRBJ1-1,14,TRBD1,few,TGTGCCAGTACGGACAGGGGGCGATGGACTGAAGCTTTCTTT,CASTDRGRWTEAFF
TRBV29-1,TRBJ2-1,12,.,few,TGCAGCGTTGAAGCCAGCTACAATGGGCAGTTCTTC,CSVEASYNGQFF
TRBV24-1,TRBJ2-2,16,TRBD1,.,TGTGCCACCAGTGATTCGGGACAGGGAGAGACCGGGGAGCTGTTTTTT,CATSDSGQGETGELFF
TRBV24-1,TRBJ2-3,14,TRBD2,many,TGTGCCACCAGTGTCGCGGGAGGGCTGAATACGCAGTATTTT,CATSVAGGLNTQYF
TRBV6-5,TRBJ2-1,16,TRBD2,.,TGTGCCAGCAGTTACGGGGCTAGCGGGAGTTTCGATGAGCAGTTCTTC,CASSYGASGSFDEQFF
TRBV19,TRBJ2-1,13,.,.,TGTGCCAGTAGTTGGGCGGGTCCCTACGAGCAGTTCTTC,CASSWAGPYEQFF
TRBV10-3,TRBJ2-1,16,.,.,TGTGCCATCAGTGAGCGGTTAGCTGTATCCTACAATGAGCAGTTCTTC,CAISERLAVSYNEQFF
TRBV7-3,TRBJ2-3,15,TRBD2,many,TGTGCCAGCAGCTCCAGCGGGAGTAGAGCAGATACGCAGTATTTT,CASSSSGSRADTQYF
TRBV3-1,TRBJ2-3,12,.,few,TGTGCCAGCAGCCAAGTGGCAGGTACGCAGTATTTT,CASSQVAGTQYF
TRBV10-1,TRBJ2-5,13,.,few,TGCGCCAGCAGTGATTCGTTGCGGGGACCTCCATACTTC,CASSDSLRGPPYF
TRBV19,TRBJ2-1,14,.,.,TGTGCCAGTAGAGTTTCGACAGTCTACAATGAGCAGTTCTTC,CASRVSTVYNEQFF
TRBV7-9,TRBJ2-7,20,TRBD2,.,TGTGCCAGCAGCTTAGCTAGTGGGGGGGCTAGCGGGAGGGCCTCCTACGAGCAGTACTTC,CASSLASGGASGRASYEQYF
TRBV7-9,TRBJ1-6,17,TRBD1,many,TGTGCCAGCAGCTTACTGGTCGGGACAGGGACCAATTCACCCCTCCACTTT,CASSLLVGTGTNSPLHF
TRBV4-1,TRBJ2-5,15,TRBD1,many,TGCGCCAGCAGCCGCACCGGACAGGGAAAAGAGACCCAGTACTTC,CASSRTGQGKETQYF
TRBV6-1,TRBJ1-6,15,.,many,TGTGCCAGCAGGGTCTTTTGGACAGATAATTCACCCCTCCACTTT,CASRVFWTDNSPLHF
TRBV10-3,TRBJ1-5,14,TRBD1,few,TGTGCCATCAGTCAGGGGGCGCGGGATCAGCCCCAGCATTTT,CAISQGARDQPQHF
TRBV30,TRBJ2-7,14,TRBD2,few,TGTGCCTGGGACCCGGGACTAGCGGGAGGTGAGCAGTACTTC,CAWDPGLAGGEQYF
TRBV20-1,TRBJ2-1,14,.,.,TGCAGTGCTAGAGCCGGGACGATGTACAATGAGCAGTTCTTC,CSARAGTMYNEQFF
TRBV2,TRBJ2-1,15,TRBD2,.,TGTGCCAGCAGTTTCGGACTAGCGGGAAAGGATGAGCAGTTCTTC,CASSFGLAGKDEQFF
TRBV19,TRBJ2-3,14,.,few,TGTGCCAGTAGTACCCGGGACGCAACAGATACGCAGTATTTT,CASSTRDATDTQYF
TRBV12-3/TRBV12-4,TRBJ2-5,14,TRBD2,many,TGTGCCAGCAGTTTTAGCGGGAGGGAAGAGACCCAGTACTTC,CASSFSGREETQYF
TRBV29-1,TRBJ2-5,13,.,many,TGCAGCGTTGTCAGAGGGGGAAGGGAGACCCAGTACTTC,CSVVRGGRETQYF
TRBV18,TRBJ2-3,15,TRBD1,many,TGTGCCAGCTCACCACGGGACAGTAGCACAGATACGCAGTATTTT,CASSPRDSSTDTQYF
TRBV10-3,TRBJ2-1,16,TRBD2,.,TGTGCCATCAGTGAGGAACTAGCGGGAGGTCGGAATGAGCAGTTCTTC,CAISEELAGGRNEQFF
TRBV6-6,TRBJ2-5,17,TRBD1,many,TGTGCCAGCAGTTACTTATGGACAGGGTTGGCCCAAGAGACCCAGTACTTC,CASSYLWTGLAQETQYF
TRBV20-1,TRBJ2-7,14,TRBD2,many,TGCAGTGCTAGAGATGAGGCGGGGGCCTACGAGCAGTACTTC,CSARDEAGAYEQYF
TRBV28,TRBJ2-3,12,.,many,TGTGCCAGCAGCGGAGGGGGGGATACGCAGTATTTT,CASSGGGDTQYF
TRBV24-1,TRBJ2-2,17,TRBD2,few,TGTGCCACCAGTGAGGGACTAGCGGCCGCGAACACCGGGGAGCTGTTTTTT,CATSEGLAAANTGELFF
TRBV5-6,TRBJ1-2,14,.,many,TGTGCCAGCAGCTTGGATAGCGGGGTCGGTGGCTACACCTTC,CASSLDSGVGGYTF
TRBV10-1,TRBJ2-7,17,.,.,TGCGCCAGCAGTGAGTTCGCGGGGCTGGGAAGAAGGTACGAGCAGTACTTC,CASSEFAGLGRRYEQYF